This T cell receptor (beta chain) was captured by sequencing in a study of blood T cell repertoires in COVID-19. V gave up 8 bases and J gave up 4 bases; unmatched junction bases: 5. This CDR3 contains 13 residues. Germline CDR1 is MNHEY and CDR2 is SVGAGI. Original analysis: Amplification of reference gene primers provided the estimated nucleated cell counts. Method: immunoSEQ multiplex PCR; TCRdb's copy keeps in-frame clones and lacks some. V and J calls and clone size follow that table, whereas D and trimming were derived from the DNA. Among fewer than 250,000 clones listed, around four fifths were seen once.

The receptor was derived from a woman aged 45-65 years with active or convalescent COVID-19. The sequenced sample consisted of peripheral blood. The chain carries TRBV6-5 and TRBJ1-5; 7 nucleotides match TRBD1. The CDR3 bases are TGTGCCAGCCAGGGACAGCTGAATCAGCCCCAGCATTTT. It codes for CASQGQLNQPQHF.